This T cell receptor (beta chain) emerged from a study of blood T cells in healthy people across ages. General observations from the study: The study found more naive CD4+ cells and higher diversity in long-lived than aged donors.

The germline V gene encodes CDR1 SGHRS and CDR2 YFSETQ. The CDR3 runs to 15 residues. J gave up 0 bases and V 4 bases, and 5 bases lay outside the gene matches. Healthy Caucasian individuals from Russia aged about 6 to 100 were enrolled as donors. Every donor provided 8.5 to 10 milliliters of peripheral blood. Whenever a sample was processed, at least 6.5 million PBMCs were isolated. In the case of this clonotype: The antigen remains unidentified.

Combining a sample-barcoded 5' primer with a J-beta primer mix, a second PCR ran for roughly 7 to 12 cycles. TCRdb fed the 5' RACE reads into MiXCR, producing one record per CDR3 protein. Altogether about 1.8 million distinct CDR3 sequences are present, roughly 52% being singletons, with the ten largest covering approximately 2%. Material for sequencing was blood. The clonotype originates from a woman in her forties in good health. The V call is TRBV5-1, the J call TRBJ2-3; 7 bases map to TRBD2. The CDR3: CASSRTRGSTDTQYF. CDR3 bases: TGCGCCAGCAGCCGGACTAGAGGGAGCACAGATACGCAGTATTTT.